The following is a T cell receptor beta chain sequence with its context. The data are from a study of control samples from healthy donors and cancer patients. The ends were cut back, 2 bases at V and 13 bases at J, with 11 bases in the middle. The germline V gene has CDR1 MNHEY and CDR2 SVGAGI. The CDR3 is 11 residues long. Produced via immunoSEQ multiplex PCR; TCRdb's table is partial and in-frame only. The sample holds approximately 60,000 clones, over 75% seen once. This sequence originates from a woman between 45 and 65 years old with colorectal cancer. The sequenced sample was PBMCs. The gene calls are TRBV6-5 and TRBJ1-1; D is unclear. The CDR3 loop reads CASSYAGMGFF. Here the CDR3 DNA reads TGTGCCAGCAGTTACGCCGGGATGGGTTTCTTT.